This T cell receptor beta chain was observed in a study of cytomegalovirus exposure and HLA in healthy donors. In the study overall: In an earlier analysis, around 120 million unique TCR beta sequences were found from some 180 million T cells. Across a few hundred genotyped donors, around 80% landed in the Caucasian-associated ancestry cluster. Points from the study as a whole: Listed as cytomegalovirus-associated were 150 or so TCR beta chains. It emerged from a later analysis that several of the most significant clusters appeared to be linked to common viral pathogens.

A multiplex PCR was run with 60 Vbeta primers and 13 Jbeta primers. Profiling relied on immunoSEQ multiplex PCR, and the TCRdb table lists in-frame clones only, not all of them. The data hold 150,000 to 200,000 clones, with just under 80% observed a single time. CDR1 is LNHNV, CDR2 YYDKDF, per germline (reference sequence). With 6 bases clipped from V and 4 bases from J, the junction kept 11 bases outside the gene matches. The CDR3 runs 15 residues. The table lists this clone with a few counts. Its antigen is as yet unknown. Sequenced sample: PBMCs. This clonotype was sampled from a woman aged 50 to 60 in good health and CMV-seropositive. The rearrangement joins TRBV15 to TRBJ1-1, with 7 bases that match TRBD1. The CDR3 spells CATRIRQGRSTEAFF. The DNA of the CDR3 is TGTGCCACCAGGATAAGACAGGGTAGGAGCACTGAAGCTTTCTTT.